Listed here is a single T cell receptor beta chain. Other DNA sequences in this sample translate to the same CDR3. These data come from a study of cytomegalovirus exposure and HLA in healthy donors. The PCR employed 60 Vbeta primers together with 13 Jbeta primers. In the original workflow: Tens of millions of unique TCR beta chains, about 11 million of them shared, were counted by a later analysis. Repertoires were generated with immunoSEQ multiplex PCR, while TCRdb's copy carries only in-frame clones and drops some. D and trimming come from the DNA, and the V and J calls and clone size come from that table. The table records roughly 170,000 clones, 76% of them present only once. Though nominally healthy at sampling, donors likely had unrecorded immune exposures. The sample comprised PBMCs. The receptor was derived from a female donor in good health and CMV-seronegative.

CDR3 sequence reads: CASSPGQGLSYGYTF. The CDR3 DNA reads TGTGCCAGCAGCCCGGGACAGGGACTTTCTTATGGCTACACCTTC. The chain has TRBV5-4 and TRBJ1-2; TRBD1 aligns across 9 bases. The J segment lost 5 bases and the V segment lost 4 bases, leaving 9 bases of the junction unmatched. Germline loops: CDR1 SGHNT, CDR2 YYREEE (reference sequence). This CDR3 is 15 amino acids long.